Listed below are T cell receptor beta chains from one sample, sequenced in a study of cytomegalovirus exposure and HLA in healthy donors. Repertoires were generated with immunoSEQ multiplex PCR, while TCRdb's copy carries only in-frame clones and drops some. This table holds over 200,000 clones, around 87% found once. The sequencing input was PBMCs. The source is a woman between 18 and 29 years old in good health and CMV-seropositive. CDR3s include the opening cysteine and the closing phenylalanine or tryptophan. The D gene is left open where the match is weak. The size of a clone is reported for some rows only, either as once, few or many, or as a class for expanded clones.

size	length	V	D	J	CDR3	DNA
-	15	TRBV11-2	TRBD1	TRBJ2-5	CASRHLAGGAETQYF	TGTGCCAGCAGACATCTTGCAGGGGGCGCGGAGACCCAGTACTTC
-	15	TRBV19	-	TRBJ1-3	CASSIANGYGNTIYF	TGTGCCAGTAGTATAGCCAACGGGTACGGAAACACCATATATTTT
-	15	TRBV5-1	-	TRBJ2-1	CASSLLRDNDNEQFF	TGCGCCAGCAGCTTGTTGCGGGATAACGACAATGAGCAGTTCTTC
once	15	TRBV11-2	-	TRBJ1-1	CASSSTPGVQTEAFF	TGTGCCAGCAGCTCTACTCCGGGGGTGCAAACTGAAGCTTTCTTT
once	13	TRBV9	-	TRBJ2-1	CASSVAEDNEQFF	TGTGCCAGCAGCGTAGCGGAGGACAATGAGCAGTTCTTC
-	16	TRBV6-1	-	TRBJ1-2	CASSEVFLDSGYGYTF	TGTGCCAGCAGTGAAGTATTCTTGGACAGTGGCTATGGCTACACCTTC
-	14	TRBV25-1	-	TRBJ1-1	CASSELKGGTEAFF	TGTGCCAGCAGTGAGCTAAAAGGGGGAACTGAAGCTTTCTTT
once	15	TRBV21-1	-	TRBJ1-1	CASSKARSGNTEAFF	TGTGCCAGCAGCAAAGCGCGGTCTGGGAACACTGAAGCTTTCTTT
-	15	TRBV11-2	-	TRBJ1-2	CASSLDPGVDYGYTF	TGTGCCAGCAGCTTAGACCCAGGGGTGGACTATGGCTACACCTTC
-	15	TRBV5-1	TRBD2	TRBJ2-7	CASSLGLADTYEQYF	TGCGCCAGCAGCTTGGGACTAGCGGACACCTACGAGCAGTACTTC
-	14	TRBV2	TRBD1	TRBJ2-7	CASSEGQGAYEQYF	TGTGCCAGCAGCGAAGGACAGGGGGCCTACGAGCAGTACTTC
-	14	TRBV7-7	TRBD1	TRBJ2-5	CASSSGQGQETQYF	TGTGCCAGCAGCTCGGGACAGGGTCAAGAGACCCAGTACTTC
-	15	TRBV5-4	TRBD1	TRBJ1-1	CASSLVTGVRASAFF	TGTGCCAGCAGCTTGGTAACAGGGGTAAGGGCCAGCGCTTTCTTT
-	17	TRBV5-1	TRBD1	TRBJ1-3	CASSVTTGPPSGNTIYF	TGCGCCAGCAGCGTTACGACAGGGCCCCCCTCTGGAAACACCATATATTTT
-	16	TRBV27	TRBD1	TRBJ1-2	CASSSSRQGLYYGYTF	TGTGCCAGCAGCTCCTCCCGACAGGGGTTATACTATGGCTACACCTTC
-	15	TRBV15	TRBD1	TRBJ2-7	CATSRSRDRVHEQYF	TGTGCCACCAGCAGGAGCCGGGACAGGGTCCACGAGCAGTACTTC
-	16	TRBV30	TRBD1	TRBJ2-7	CAWLGKYRGRIYEQYF	TGTGCCTGGTTGGGGAAATACAGGGGGCGAATTTACGAGCAGTACTTC
-	15	TRBV6-5	TRBD2	TRBJ2-7	CASSPNPGLAYEQYF	TGTGCCAGCAGTCCGAATCCTGGACTAGCGTACGAGCAGTACTTC
-	13	TRBV4-1	-	TRBJ1-1	CASSLEPLGSAFF	TGCGCCAGCAGCCTGGAACCGCTCGGGTCCGCTTTCTTT
-	15	TRBV27	-	TRBJ2-1	CASSLRWSSYNEQFF	TGTGCCAGCAGTTTAAGATGGAGCTCCTACAATGAGCAGTTCTTC
-	14	TRBV5-1	-	TRBJ2-7	CASSLDATRTEQYF	TGCGCCAGCAGCTTGGACGCCACTAGGACCGAGCAGTACTTC
-	16	TRBV30	TRBD1	TRBJ2-3	CAWSPYDREGTDTQYF	TGTGCCTGGAGTCCCTACGACAGGGAAGGCACAGATACGCAGTATTTT
-	20	TRBV9	TRBD2	TRBJ2-1	CASSVGRQGTFGGRADEQFF	TGTGCCAGCAGCGTAGGTCGACAGGGTACTTTTGGCGGGAGGGCCGACGAGCAGTTCTTC
-	15	TRBV10-1	-	TRBJ2-7	CASSDVQGPSYEQYF	TGCGCCAGCAGTGATGTCCAGGGCCCCTCCTACGAGCAGTACTTC
once	13	TRBV7-9	-	TRBJ1-5	CASSPGTFRPQHF	TGTGCCAGCAGCCCAGGGACTTTCAGGCCCCAGCATTTT
-	12	TRBV4-1	-	TRBJ2-1	CASSQRGSEQFF	TGCGCCAGCAGCCAAAGAGGCAGTGAGCAGTTCTTC
-	13	TRBV5-5	-	TRBJ1-1	CASSFSGLTEAFF	TGTGCCAGCAGCTTCTCTGGGCTTACTGAAGCTTTCTTT
once	15	TRBV18	-	TRBJ2-1	CASSFGPSSIHEQFF	TGTGCCAGCTCGTTCGGGCCTAGCAGTATCCATGAGCAGTTCTTC
-	17	TRBV5-1	-	TRBJ1-2	CASSPGLLQGRTYGYTF	TGCGCCAGCAGCCCGGGTCTGTTACAGGGTCGTACCTATGGCTACACCTTC
-	16	TRBV15	-	TRBJ1-3	CATSTRERTSGNTIYF	TGTGCCACCAGCACGAGGGAGCGCACCTCTGGAAACACCATATATTTT
-	14	TRBV2	-	TRBJ2-3	CASSAGLHPDTQYF	TGTGCCAGCAGCGCCGGACTGCATCCAGATACGCAGTATTTT
-	15	TRBV19	TRBD2	TRBJ2-1	CASSMGGGEYNEQFF	TGTGCCAGTAGTATGGGGGGAGGGGAATACAATGAGCAGTTCTTC
few	14	TRBV27	-	TRBJ2-7	CASSLSVLYVEQYF	TGTGCCAGCAGTTTGTCAGTGTTATACGTCGAGCAGTACTTC
-	13	TRBV19	-	TRBJ1-5	CAGGGGMDQPQHF	TGTGCGGGGGGCGGGGGGATGGATCAGCCCCAGCATTTT
-	15	TRBV7-8	TRBD1	TRBJ1-5	CASSQRTGKYQPQHF	TGTGCCAGCAGCCAACGGACAGGGAAGTATCAGCCCCAGCATTTT
-	15	TRBV6-1	TRBD1	TRBJ2-5	CASSTGAGGQETQYF	TGTGCCAGCAGTACTGGGGCAGGGGGACAAGAGACCCAGTACTTC
-	15	TRBV28	TRBD1	TRBJ1-3	CASSSGTAAGNTIYF	TGTGCCAGCAGTTCCGGGACAGCCGCTGGAAACACCATATATTTT
-	18	TRBV5-1	-	TRBJ2-2	CASSNPTGGGVNTGELFF	TGCGCCAGCAGCAACCCAACGGGGGGCGGGGTGAACACCGGGGAGCTGTTTTTT
-	14	TRBV29-1	TRBD1	TRBJ2-7	CSVGRDRGAYEQYF	TGCAGCGTTGGCCGGGACAGAGGCGCCTACGAGCAGTACTTC
once	17	TRBV5-6	-	TRBJ1-3	CASSLEEGFERRNTIYF	TGTGCCAGCAGCTTGGAAGAGGGTTTCGAACGCCGAAACACCATATATTTT
once	17	TRBV19	-	TRBJ1-5	CASSMGRGRDSNQPQHF	TGTGCCAGTAGTATGGGGAGGGGCAGGGATAGCAATCAGCCCCAGCATTTT
-	13	TRBV5-1	TRBD1	TRBJ2-3	CASSLWDRDTQYF	TGCGCCAGCAGCCTATGGGACAGGGACACGCAGTATTTT
-	16	TRBV5-6	-	TRBJ1-3	CASSLAARGEGNTIYF	TGTGCCAGCAGCTTGGCCGCTAGGGGCGAGGGAAACACCATATATTTT
-	15	TRBV18	TRBD1	TRBJ1-2	CASSPRTGVDYGYTF	TGTGCCAGCTCACCAAGGACAGGGGTTGACTATGGCTACACCTTC
-	15	TRBV2	TRBD1	TRBJ1-4	CASSEGTGGGEKLFF	TGTGCCAGCAGTGAAGGGACAGGGGGCGGTGAAAAACTGTTTTTT
-	15	TRBV19	-	TRBJ2-7	CASRPLGTRDYEQYF	TGTGCCAGTAGACCCCTCGGGACACGAGACTACGAGCAGTACTTC
-	15	TRBV6-1	-	TRBJ2-7	CASKGSTDFSYEQYF	TGTGCCAGCAAGGGGTCAACAGACTTCTCCTACGAGCAGTACTTC
-	16	TRBV2	TRBD1	TRBJ2-7	CASSEATGTGGYEQYF	TGTGCCAGCAGTGAAGCGACCGGGACAGGGGGCTACGAGCAGTACTTC
-	14	TRBV4-1	-	TRBJ1-2	CASSQGGTYYGYTF	TGCGCCAGCAGCCAAGGTGGGACTTACTATGGCTACACCTTC
once	17	TRBV5-8	-	TRBJ2-5	CASSLQTFIGRGETQYF	TGTGCCAGCAGCCTACAGACGTTTATTGGAAGGGGAGAGACCCAGTACTTC
-	14	TRBV27	-	TRBJ1-5	CASHPTGTNQPQHF	TGTGCCTCTCACCCGACAGGAACAAATCAGCCCCAGCATTTT